Listed here is a single TCR beta chain. Its antigen remains unidentified. In the PCR, 60 Vbeta and 13 Jbeta primers were used. Clones were read by immunoSEQ multiplex PCR, and TCRdb kept only the in-frame ones, dropping some. The sample lists over 100,000 clones; 60% to 85% were seen once. The CDR3 sequence is 13 residues long. The V and J ends lost 5 bases and 3 bases, in that order; junction bases with no gene match: 0. Germline V lookup: CDR1 MNHEY, CDR2 SMNVEV (reference sequence). These data are taken from a study of cytomegalovirus exposure and HLA in healthy donors. Overall study results and limits: Later analysis identified a missense DCLRE1C variant that was linked to TCR beta V- and J-gene trimming. Prediction of most subjects' HLA-A and HLA-B alleles by TCR beta sequences was reportedly accurate. Researchers catalogued about 160 TCR beta chains as cytomegalovirus-associated.

The sequence derives from a female donor in good health and CMV-seronegative. The specimen sequenced was PBMCs. The chain joins TRBV27 to TRBJ1-2, with TRBD1 matching 10 bases. The CDR3 DNA reads TGTGCCAGCAGTGGACAGGGGGACTATGGCTACACCTTC. Its protein product is CASSGQGDYGYTF.